This T cell receptor beta chain stems from a study of T cell responses to AZD1222 COVID-19 vaccine. Some clones are missing from TCRdb's copy, which holds only in-frame ones; the method was immunoSEQ multiplex PCR. The data show 100,000 to 130,000 clones, with 86% seen just once and about 3.5% held by the top ten. Comment on this clone: Its cognate antigen is unknown.

Study observations and caveats: Along spike, vaccine-associated CD4 TCRs were found throughout, with dominance at 160-218 and 743-854. Just 5 to 7 AZD1222 recipients tested seropositive at baseline. Donors in the cohort were predominantly white British and more often female, and clonal diversity was possibly underestimated.

The CDR3 totals 18 residues. Per germline, CDR1 LGHNA and CDR2 YSLEER. Between the trimmed V and J ends, which lost 4 bases and 2 bases, there was a span of 21 bases. The sequencing here drew on peripheral blood, taken on day 0 of AZD1222 vaccination. This sequence originates from an adult in good health. This chain joins TRBV4-3 and TRBJ1-3; tentatively, D is TRBD1 (5 bases). CDR3 coding DNA: TGCGCCAGCAGCCGCGGCGTGTTCTGGGGGGTTCCTGGAAACACCATATATTTT. Encoded protein: CASSRGVFWGVPGNTIYF.